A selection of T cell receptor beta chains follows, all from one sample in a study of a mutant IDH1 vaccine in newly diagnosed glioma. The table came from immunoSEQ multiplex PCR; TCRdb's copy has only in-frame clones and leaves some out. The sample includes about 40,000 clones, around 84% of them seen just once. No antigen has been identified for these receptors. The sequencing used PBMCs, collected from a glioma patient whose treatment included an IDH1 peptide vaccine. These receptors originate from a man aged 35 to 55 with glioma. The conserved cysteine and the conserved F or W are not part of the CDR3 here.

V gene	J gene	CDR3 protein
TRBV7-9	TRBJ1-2	ASSRLNANYGYT
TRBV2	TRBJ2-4	ASSAENIQY
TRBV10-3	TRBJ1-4	AISESDRANEKLF
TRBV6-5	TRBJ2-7	ASSGTAAYEQY
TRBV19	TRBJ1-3	ASSIGSAFSGNTIY
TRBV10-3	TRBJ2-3	AISGSGRGTDTQY
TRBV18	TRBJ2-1	ASSPWAGANNEQF
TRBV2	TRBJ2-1	ASSESYEQF
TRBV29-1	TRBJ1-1	SPSQRDG
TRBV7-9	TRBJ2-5	ASSLFLQETQY
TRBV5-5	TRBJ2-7	ASIGGSYEQY